Listed below are T cell receptor beta chains from one sample, sequenced in a study of neurological immune-mediated disorders. Each CDR3 protein gets one entry after TCRdb re-called the 5' RACE reads with MiXCR. This sample has some 80,000 distinct CDR3 sequences, with approximately 4.6% found just once. The sample comprised PBMCs. The receptors come from a woman aged 55 to 70 with multiple sclerosis. Each CDR3 is given with its conserved first and last residue. D genes are given only for firm matches. Clone size is not always given. Where it is, it says once, few, many or a class for expanded clones.

d_call j_call clone_size v_call cdr3_aa cdr3_nt
TRBD1 TRBJ1-1 many TRBV10-2 CASRETGRPEAFF TGCGCCAGCAGAGAGACAGGGAGGCCTGAAGCTTTCTTT
TRBD2 TRBJ2-1 many TRBV6-5 CASSTPSGPQGNEQFF TGTGCCAGCAGTACCCCTAGCGGTCCCCAAGGCAATGAGCAGTTCTTC
TRBD2 TRBJ2-2 many TRBV20-1 CSGMSGGAEVGELFF TGCAGTGGGATGAGCGGGGGGGCCGAGGTCGGGGAGCTGTTTTTT
- TRBJ2-3 many TRBV20-1 CSARDPRGVGDTQYF TGCAGTGCTAGAGATCCCCGTGGGGTTGGAGATACGCAGTATTTT
TRBD1 TRBJ1-5 - TRBV18 CASSPSGQTSNQPQHF TGTGCCAGCTCACCATCGGGACAGACTAGCAATCAGCCCCAGCATTTT
- TRBJ2-1 many TRBV28 CASSGHNNEQFF TGTGCCAGCAGTGGACACAACAATGAGCAGTTCTTC
- TRBJ1-1 many TRBV6-5 CASSNTGRNTEAFF TGTGCCAGCAGTAACACAGGACGGAACACTGAAGCTTTCTTT
TRBD2 TRBJ2-1 many TRBV20-1 CSARALLAGGYNEQFF TGCAGTGCTAGAGCCTTACTAGCGGGGGGATACAATGAGCAGTTCTTC
TRBD1 TRBJ2-2 many TRBV5-1 CASSPQGATGELFF TGCGCCAGCAGCCCGCAGGGGGCCACCGGGGAGCTGTTTTTT
TRBD2 TRBJ2-3 many TRBV5-1 CASSLVASGASDTQYF TGCGCCAGCAGCTTGGTGGCTAGCGGGGCGTCAGATACGCAGTATTTT
TRBD1 TRBJ1-1 - TRBV5-1 CASSALQGVVTEAFF TGCGCCAGCAGCGCGCTGCAGGGGGTTGTCACTGAAGCTTTCTTT
TRBD1 TRBJ1-1 - TRBV11-2 CASSIRQGGYTEAFF TGTGCCAGCAGCATAAGACAGGGTGGGTACACTGAAGCTTTCTTT
TRBD1 TRBJ1-1 many TRBV4-1 CASSQDDRGTGGKNTEAFF TGCGCCAGCAGCCAAGATGACCGCGGGACAGGGGGGAAGAACACTGAAGCTTTCTTT
- TRBJ2-7 many TRBV12-3/TRBV12-4 CASSSPVGYEQYF TGTGCCAGCAGTTCACCGGTAGGCTACGAGCAGTACTTC
- TRBJ2-7 many TRBV28 CASTPSPSEQYF TGTGCCAGCACCCCTTCTCCCAGCGAGCAGTACTTC
- TRBJ1-1 many TRBV4-2 CASSPASGGMGTEAFF TGTGCCAGCAGCCCCGCTTCGGGAGGCATGGGCACTGAAGCTTTCTTT
TRBD1 TRBJ2-1 many TRBV6-5 CASSYWGQGEHEQFF TGTGCCAGCAGTTACTGGGGACAGGGGGAGCATGAGCAGTTCTTC
TRBD1 TRBJ1-1 many TRBV10-2 CASIDPGQWNTEAFF TGCGCCAGCATTGACCCGGGACAGTGGAACACTGAAGCTTTCTTT
TRBD2 TRBJ2-5 many TRBV7-9 CASSLGAASGGETQYF TGTGCCAGCAGCTTAGGGGCGGCTAGCGGAGGAGAGACCCAGTACTTC
TRBD1 TRBJ2-7 many TRBV7-9 CASSLDRGRVEQYF TGTGCCAGCAGCTTAGACAGGGGGCGAGTCGAGCAGTACTTC